This TCR beta chain was recorded in a study of response to subunit inactivated influenza vaccine. The CDR3 runs 16 residues. V was clipped by 0 bases and J by 4 bases; unmatched bases: 3. Germline V gene lookup returns CDR1 SEHNR and CDR2 FQNEAQ (reference sequence). Each CDR3 protein is one row after TCRdb ran MiXCR on the RT-PCR reads. Here the sample spans some 520,000 distinct CDR3 sequences, 15% to 20% being singletons. This clonotype originated in a man aged 50 to 75 who received an inactivated influenza vaccine. This chain connects TRBV7-9 to TRBJ2-7; 13 bases are shared with TRBD2. The sample consisted of CD4+ T cells sorted from PBMCs, taken roughly 24 months after vaccination. DNA of the CDR3: TGTGCCAGCAGCTTAGCGACTAGCGGGGGGCCTTACGAGCAGTACTTC. Translation: CASSLATSGGPYEQYF.